A selection of T cell receptor beta chains follows, all from one sample in a study of cytomegalovirus exposure and HLA in healthy donors. Some clones are missing from TCRdb's copy, which holds only in-frame ones; the method was immunoSEQ multiplex PCR. The sample holds approximately 82,000 clones, 85% to 95% seen once. The sequenced sample consisted of PBMCs. Receptor source: a woman aged 18-29 years in good health and CMV-seronegative. CDR3s include the opening cysteine and the closing phenylalanine or tryptophan. The D gene is left open where the match is weak. Expanded clones get a size class; other rows say once, few or many, or leave the size out.

TRBV7-2	-	TRBD2	TRBJ2-7	TGTGCCAGCAGCTGGACTAGCGTTTTCTACGAGCAGTACTTC	CASSWTSVFYEQYF
TRBV11-3	-	-	TRBJ2-7	TGTGCCAGCAGCCTGGGGGACACCGAGCAGTACTTC	CASSLGDTEQYF
TRBV4-3	-	-	TRBJ1-1	TGCGCCAGCAGCCAAGATTTATCCGAGAAATTTGAAGCTTTCTTT	CASSQDLSEKFEAFF
TRBV27	-	-	TRBJ1-2	TGTGCCAGCAGTTTAAGGACAGAGGCCCATGGCTACACCTTC	CASSLRTEAHGYTF
TRBV5-5	-	TRBD1	TRBJ1-2	TGTGCCAGCAGCTTGCCACAGGGGAAAAACGGCTACACCTTC	CASSLPQGKNGYTF
TRBV4-1	once	-	TRBJ2-7	TGCGCCAGCAGCCAAGGAGGGCAGGGGATCTACGAGCAGTACTTC	CASSQGGQGIYEQYF
TRBV6-4	-	TRBD2	TRBJ2-1	TGTGCCAGCAAAGAGACTAGCGGGGGAGCCCCTACTACCAATGAGCAGTTCTTC	CASKETSGGAPTTNEQFF
TRBV18	-	-	TRBJ2-1	TGTGCCAGCTCACCAGGGCAGGGGGGATACAATGAGCAGTTCTTC	CASSPGQGGYNEQFF
TRBV6-5	-	-	TRBJ1-1	TGTGCCAGCAGTAGCAGGGGCCGGGACACTGAAGCTTTCTTT	CASSSRGRDTEAFF
TRBV29-1	-	TRBD2	TRBJ2-7	TGCAGCGTTGGAGCGGGAGTCGGCGAGCAGTACTTC	CSVGAGVGEQYF
TRBV13	-	-	TRBJ1-1	TGTGCCAGCAGCTTAAGGGGGACCCCCATCACTGAAGCTTTCTTT	CASSLRGTPITEAFF
TRBV28	-	TRBD1	TRBJ2-1	TGTGCCAGCAGTTCCCCGGGACAGTCCTACAATGAGCAGTTCTTC	CASSSPGQSYNEQFF
TRBV6-5	-	TRBD1	TRBJ2-3	TGTGCCAGCAGTTTCAGGGGGCGAACAGATACGCAGTATTTT	CASSFRGRTDTQYF
TRBV4-1	-	-	TRBJ2-1	TGCGCCAGCAGCCCACCGGGACACCTCTACAATGAGCAGTTCTTC	CASSPPGHLYNEQFF
TRBV5-1	-	TRBD1	TRBJ1-2	TGCGCCAGCAGCTTGGACAGGGGTGATGGCTACACCTTC	CASSLDRGDGYTF
TRBV28	once	TRBD1	TRBJ1-2	TGTGCCAGCAGTCGGACAGGGGGCGGTAATGGCTACACCTTC	CASSRTGGGNGYTF
TRBV7-9	-	-	TRBJ1-1	TGTGCCAGCAGCCCCCGGGAGGGAATGAACACTGAAGCTTTCTTT	CASSPREGMNTEAFF
TRBV5-1	-	-	TRBJ2-7	TGCGCCAGCAGCCCTCGCCGACAAGTCTACGAGCAGTACTTC	CASSPRRQVYEQYF
TRBV18	-	TRBD2	TRBJ2-2	TGTGCCAGCTCACCGAGGAGGACTAGCGGGACCAACACCGGGGAGCTGTTTTTT	CASSPRRTSGTNTGELFF
TRBV7-2	-	TRBD1	TRBJ2-7	TGTGCCAGCAGCATAGGGGGCAGGATCAACGAGCAGTACTTC	CASSIGGRINEQYF
TRBV5-6	-	-	TRBJ1-2	TGTGCCAGCAGCTTGGGCGGGCCCGGCTACACCTTC	CASSLGGPGYTF
TRBV11-2	once	TRBD2	TRBJ2-1	TGTGCCAGCAGCTTAGGGGGGGGGTATGGGCAGTTCTTC	CASSLGGGYGQFF
TRBV27	-	-	TRBJ1-2	TGTGCCAGCAGTTCCCGTGACAGGCTCAGAGGAGGCTACACCTTC	CASSSRDRLRGGYTF
TRBV7-9	-	-	TRBJ1-2	TGTGCCAGCAGCTTAGGCGGGAGTGGGGGCAAGAGTGGGGGCTACACCTTC	CASSLGGSGGKSGGYTF
TRBV19	-	-	TRBJ1-6	TGTGCCAGTAGTATAGCTACCGTCTCACCCCTCCACTTT	CASSIATVSPLHF
TRBV5-1	once	-	TRBJ2-3	TGCGCCAGCAAGGCTAGCAGCACAGATACGCAGTATTTT	CASKASSTDTQYF
TRBV19	-	TRBD1	TRBJ1-1	TGTGCCAGTAGTTTGACAGGGTTGTCTGAAGCTTTCTTT	CASSLTGLSEAFF
TRBV11-2	-	TRBD2	TRBJ2-7	TGTGCCAGCAGCACAAGGGGAGCGGGAGTAAGTTACGAGCAGTACTTC	CASSTRGAGVSYEQYF
TRBV19	-	TRBD1	TRBJ1-5	TGTGCCAGTTTGCTCCGACAGGGCGGTAGCAATCAGCCCCAGCATTTT	CASLLRQGGSNQPQHF
TRBV9	-	-	TRBJ2-5	TGTGCCAGCAGCCCAGGACAAGGACAAGAGACCCAGTACTTC	CASSPGQGQETQYF
TRBV5-4	-	TRBD2	TRBJ2-7	TGTGCCAGCAGCCCTAGCGGGAGTTCCTACGAGCAGTACTTC	CASSPSGSSYEQYF
TRBV5-6	-	-	TRBJ2-7	TGTGCCAGCAGCTTCCCCGACTGGAGCTCCTACGAGCAGTACTTC	CASSFPDWSSYEQYF
TRBV28	-	TRBD2	TRBJ2-7	TGTGCCAGCAGTACCCCCAGCGGGGCCTACGAGCAGTACTTC	CASSTPSGAYEQYF
TRBV2	-	TRBD2	TRBJ2-7	TGTGCCAGCAGTCAACTAGCGGGGGCATACGAGCAGTACTTC	CASSQLAGAYEQYF
TRBV5-1	-	TRBD1	TRBJ2-5	TGCGCCAGCAGCTCCGGGACAGGGGCGGAGACCCAGTACTTC	CASSSGTGAETQYF
TRBV28	-	-	TRBJ2-1	TGTGCCAGCACGCTCGGGGGAGTGGGCGATGAGCAGTTCTTC	CASTLGGVGDEQFF
TRBV11-2	-	TRBD1	TRBJ1-2	TGTGCCAGCAGCCCGGACAGGCGTGGTGGCTACACCTTC	CASSPDRRGGYTF
TRBV7-2	-	-	TRBJ2-7	TGTGCCAGCAGCTGGTCGCGGGGAAGGGGCGAGCAGTACTTC	CASSWSRGRGEQYF
TRBV10-1	-	-	TRBJ2-5	TGCGCCAGCAGTGAGTCGGAGGAAGAGACCCAGTACTTC	CASSESEEETQYF
TRBV5-3	-	TRBD2	TRBJ2-1	TGTGCCAGAACACAGACTCCGGGACTAGCGTTTTACAATGAGCAGTTCTTC	CARTQTPGLAFYNEQFF